The 28 T cell receptor beta chains below come from one sample, sequenced in a study of monozygotic twins with inflammatory bowel disease. From the 5' RACE reads, TCRdb lists one entry per CDR3 protein and no DNA. The sample's table shows about 380,000 distinct CDR3 sequences. Input material: blood. These receptors originate from a human donor with ulcerative colitis or Crohn's disease, or a healthy co-twin of an affected twin (not recorded which).

V gene TRBV20-1 combines with J gene TRBJ2-1; absent DNA, TCRdb's TRBD2 call cannot be checked. Germline V gene data show CDR1 as DFQATT and CDR2 as SNEGSKA (reference sequence). The CDR3 loop spans 15 amino acids. CDR3 sequence reads: CSARDVSGRYNEQFF.

This chain uses TRBV11-2 with TRBJ2-1; TCRdb lists TRBD2, though no DNA is available to test this call. Germline values: CDR1 SGHAT, CDR2 FQNNGV. The CDR3 consists of 18 residues. CDR3 residues: CASSSSPIAVSSYNEQFF.

This sequence joins TRBV5-1 and TRBJ2-3. Per the germline V gene, CDR1 is SGHRS and CDR2 is YFSETQ. This CDR3 contains 16 residues. The CDR3 reads CASSLEASSSTDTQYF.

This chain joins TRBV4-2 and TRBJ2-7; TCRdb picks TRBD1, but there is no DNA to check that call. The CDR3 sequence is 15 residues long. The germline CDR1 and CDR2 sequences are LGHNA and YNFKEQ. CDR3 sequence reads: CASSRHSGTGYEQYF.

The V gene is TRBV6-1, the J gene TRBJ1-3; TCRdb's D call, TRBD1, is unchecked because there is no DNA. The CDR3 runs 15 residues. Germline CDR1 is MNHNS and CDR2 is SASEGT. The CDR3 loop is CASCHGTSSGNTIYF.

The chain carries TRBV9 and TRBJ2-7; as DNA is missing, the TRBD1 call by TCRdb cannot be tested. Germline CDR1 is SGDLS and CDR2 is YYNGEE. This CDR3 comprises 13 residues. The CDR3 region is CASSPGWSYEQYF.

The rearrangement links TRBV11-2 to TRBJ1-4; the TCRdb D gene call, TRBD1, has no DNA to confirm it. The CDR3 covers 16 residues. Germline lookup yields CDR1 SGHAT and CDR2 FQNNGV. The CDR3 loop is CASSLGGGLPTEKLFF.

The chain recombines TRBV6-2 or TRBV6-3 with TRBJ2-7; there is no DNA to check the TCRdb D call of TRBD1. Germline CDR1 is MNHEY and CDR2 is SVGEGT. The CDR3 runs to 13 residues. This CDR3 is CASTPGQNYEQYF.

CDR3 sequence reads: CASSPGTPNTGELFF. This chain connects TRBV5-4 to TRBJ2-2; absent DNA, TCRdb's TRBD1 call cannot be checked. The CDR3 is 15 amino acids. Germline CDR1 is SGHNT and CDR2 is YYREEE (reference sequence).

The genes are TRBV6-5 and TRBJ1-2; TCRdb returns TRBD1, unconfirmable since there is no DNA. CDR3 length: 15 residues. Germline V lookup: CDR1 MNHEY, CDR2 SVGAGI. The CDR3 sequence is CASSYSGRGIYGYTF.

The genes are TRBV7-8 and TRBJ2-5; TCRdb reports TRBD1, a call that lacks DNA to check it against. This CDR3 has 15 residues. Germline V gene data show CDR1 as SGHVS and CDR2 as FQNEAQ. Here the CDR3 reads CASSHRTGFQETQYF.

This chain uses TRBV3-1 with TRBJ1-2; TCRdb outputs TRBD1, but without DNA this stays unchecked. This CDR3 contains 13 residues. CDR1 LGHDT and CDR2 YNNKEL come from the germline V gene (reference sequence). The CDR3 spells CASSQDRDYGYTF.

The chain employs TRBV20-1 and TRBJ2-7; no DNA is available, so the TRBD2 call from TCRdb remains unchecked. This CDR3 has 16 residues. CDR1 is DFQATT and CDR2 is SNEGSKA in the germline V gene (reference sequence). CDR3 in amino acids: CSASVLALLGSYEQYF.

The chain carries TRBV20-1 and TRBJ2-7; TCRdb designates TRBD1, a call that cannot be tested without DNA. The CDR3 loop spans 14 amino acids. Germline V gene lookup returns CDR1 DFQATT and CDR2 SNEGSKA (reference sequence). The CDR3 here is CSAIKRGLGYEQYF.

The chain couples TRBV20-1 to TRBJ2-5; TCRdb indicates TRBD2, and absent DNA this call remains unverified. CDR1 and CDR2 from the germline V gene are DFQATT and SNEGSKA (reference sequence). The length of the CDR3 is 15 residues. This CDR3 reads CSARDMQRGGETQYF.

The chain has TRBV2 and TRBJ2-7; TCRdb lists TRBD1, though no DNA is available to test this call. CDR1 is SNHLY, CDR2 FYNNEI, per germline. This CDR3 has 15 residues. CDR3 protein: CASSGGSGNSYEQYF. The variable domain in full, completed from reference TRBV2 and TRBJ2-7, reads EPEVTQTPSHQVTQMGQEVILRCVPISNHLYFYWYRQILGQKVEFLVSFYNNEISEKSEIFDDQFSVERPDGSNFTLKIRSTKLEDSAMYFCASSGGSGNSYEQYFGPGTRLTVT.

The rearrangement links TRBV13 to TRBJ2-7; TCRdb outputs TRBD1, but without DNA this stays unchecked. The CDR3 contains 15 residues. Germline CDR1 is PRHDT and CDR2 is FYEKMQ (reference sequence). CDR3 sequence reads: CASSSLPDTNYEQYF.

The chain couples TRBV5-1 to TRBJ2-1; TCRdb returns TRBD2, unconfirmable since there is no DNA. Germline V gene sequence: CDR1 SGHRS, CDR2 YFSETQ. The CDR3 spans 16 residues. Here the CDR3 reads CASRASSGSSYNEQFF.

The V call is TRBV2, the J call TRBJ1-5; TCRdb calls TRBD1, which cannot be checked without DNA. This CDR3 spans 15 amino acids. CDR1 and CDR2 from the germline V gene are SNHLY and FYNNEI. The CDR3 loop is CASSLTDNSNQPQHF.

This rearrangement joins TRBV12-3 or TRBV12-4 to TRBJ1-6; absent DNA, TCRdb's TRBD1 call cannot be checked. The CDR3 is 16 amino acids. The CDR3 region is CASSPRGIAYNSPLHF.

The chain combines TRBV18 with TRBJ1-5; TCRdb proposes TRBD1, but this gene call is untestable without DNA. The germline CDR1 and CDR2 sequences are KGHSH and LQKENI. The CDR3 runs to 16 residues. CDR3 protein: CASSPDRGQGDQPQHF.

The chain is built from TRBV7-3 and TRBJ2-1; TCRdb indicates TRBD2, and absent DNA this call remains unverified. CDR3 length: 15 amino acids. Per germline, CDR1 SGHTA and CDR2 FQGTGA. The CDR3 region is CASSASGGSYNEQFF. Supplemented by reference TRBV7-3 and TRBJ2-1, the full variable domain reads GAGVSQTPSNKVTEKGKYVELRCDPISGHTALYWYRQSLGQGPEFLIYFQGTGAADDSGLPNDRFFAVRPEGSVSTLKIQRTERGDSAVYLCASSASGGSYNEQFFGPGTRLTVL.

The chain is built from TRBV25-1 and TRBJ2-7; TCRdb picks TRBD1, but there is no DNA to check that call. CDR1 MGHDK and CDR2 SYGVNS come from the germline V gene. This CDR3 is built from 15 residues. The CDR3 spells CASRGDRVATYEQYF.

V usage is TRBV12-3 or TRBV12-4 and J usage is TRBJ1-5; the D call from TCRdb, TRBD1, cannot be confirmed without DNA. The CDR3 is made up of 16 amino acids. The CDR3 sequence: CASSFGAGISNQPQHF.

The chain has TRBV4-3 and TRBJ2-3. The germline V gene has CDR1 LGHNA and CDR2 YSLEER. CDR3 length equals 13 residues. This CDR3 reads CASSQDLAPTLVF.

The genes are TRBV27 and TRBJ2-1. Looked up from germline, CDR1 is MNHEY and CDR2 is SMNVEV (reference sequence). The CDR3 totals 13 residues. The CDR3: CASSFGSPNEQFF.

The rearrangement joins TRBV5-1 to TRBJ2-7; as DNA is missing, the TRBD1 call by TCRdb cannot be tested. The CDR3 runs to 16 residues. Germline lookup yields CDR1 SGHRS and CDR2 YFSETQ. CDR3 protein: CASSLVGQGASYEQYF.

The rearrangement links TRBV7-7 to TRBJ2-1; TCRdb lists TRBD1, though no DNA is available to test this call. Germline CDR1 and CDR2: SSHAT and FNYEAQ (reference sequence). There are 16 residues in the CDR3. CDR3 in amino acids: CASSLGPGTGNNEQFF.